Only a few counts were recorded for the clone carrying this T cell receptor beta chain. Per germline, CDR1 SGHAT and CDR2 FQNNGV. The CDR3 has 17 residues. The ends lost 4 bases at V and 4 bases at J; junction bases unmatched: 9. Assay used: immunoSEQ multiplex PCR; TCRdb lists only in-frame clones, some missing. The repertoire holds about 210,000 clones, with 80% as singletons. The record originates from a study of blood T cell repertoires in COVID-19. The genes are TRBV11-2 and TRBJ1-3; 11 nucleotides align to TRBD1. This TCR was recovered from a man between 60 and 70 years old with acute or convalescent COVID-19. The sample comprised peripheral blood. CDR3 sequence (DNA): TGTGCCAGCAGCTCCCCCGGACAGGGGGCATTCGGAAACACCATATATTTT. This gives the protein CASSSPGQGAFGNTIYF.